The present T cell receptor beta chain was sequenced within a study of shared clonotypes between healthy human individuals. The protocol was immunoSEQ multiplex PCR, while the TCRdb copy is restricted to in-frame clones and leaves out a portion. The sample holds roughly 1.4 million clones; about 98.5% are singletons and the top ten take approximately 0.4%. Between the trimmed V and J ends, which lost 8 bases and 7 bases, there was a span of 21 bases. The CDR3 is 14 amino acids. Per germline, CDR1 SNHLY and CDR2 FYNNEI. Sample: naive CD4+ T cells sorted from blood. The subset denotes: CD45RA+ positively selected. This sequence was found in a man younger than 40 in good health. This chain joins TRBV2 and TRBJ2-7; tentative D call: TRBD2 (6 bases). This CDR3 is CASHYSRDLGEQYF. In DNA form, the CDR3 reads TGTGCCAGCCACTACTCGCGGGATTTAGGAGAGCAGTACTTC.